This T cell receptor (beta chain) comes out of a study of blood T cell repertoires in COVID-19. About the study: Material from acute and convalescent COVID-19 was sourced from the United States, Italy and Spain. T cells, B-cell-depleted T cells, or PBMCs supplied cDNA or gDNA.

The germline V gene has CDR1 GTSNPN and CDR2 SVGIG (reference sequence). The CDR3 contains 12 residues. V shed 5 bases, J shed 3 bases, and the junction held 4 bases outside the gene matches. In the study's own analysis: Amplification from reference gene primers served as the basis for estimated nucleated cell counts. The protocol was immunoSEQ multiplex PCR, while the TCRdb copy is restricted to in-frame clones and leaves out a portion. V and J calls and clone size follow that table, whereas D and trimming were derived from the DNA. This sample has approximately 100,000 clones, with around 90% found just once.

This rearrangement joins TRBV30 to TRBJ2-7; 7 bases are shared with TRBD1. The origin of this receptor is a human donor in a cohort sampled during active COVID-19. The sequenced sample consisted of peripheral blood. Written as DNA, the CDR3 is TGTGCCTGGCACAGGGGAATCTACGAGCAGTACTTC. Translation gives CAWHRGIYEQYF.